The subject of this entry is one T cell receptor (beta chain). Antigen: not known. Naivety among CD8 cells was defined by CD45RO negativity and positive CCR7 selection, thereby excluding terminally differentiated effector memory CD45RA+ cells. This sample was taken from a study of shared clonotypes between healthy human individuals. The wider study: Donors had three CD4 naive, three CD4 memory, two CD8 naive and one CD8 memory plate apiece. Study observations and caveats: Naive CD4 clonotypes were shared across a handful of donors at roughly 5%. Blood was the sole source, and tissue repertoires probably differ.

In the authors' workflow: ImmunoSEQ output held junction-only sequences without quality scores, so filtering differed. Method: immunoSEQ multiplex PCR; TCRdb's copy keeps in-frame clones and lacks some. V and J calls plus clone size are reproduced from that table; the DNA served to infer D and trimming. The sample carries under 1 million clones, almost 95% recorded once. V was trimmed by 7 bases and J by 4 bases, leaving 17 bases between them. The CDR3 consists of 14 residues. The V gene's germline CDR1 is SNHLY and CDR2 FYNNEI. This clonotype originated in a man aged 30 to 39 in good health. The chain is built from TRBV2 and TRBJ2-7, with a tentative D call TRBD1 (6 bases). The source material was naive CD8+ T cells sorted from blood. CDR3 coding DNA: TGTGCCAGCACCGCAACGGCAGGGGATTACGAGCAGTACTTC. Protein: CASTATAGDYEQYF.